What follows describes a single TCR beta chain. The data are from a study of naive CD8 T cells in extremely preterm neonates. The method was immunoSEQ multiplex PCR; TCRdb's version includes in-frame clones alone and lacks a portion of them. The sample shows a few thousand clones, around 97% of them seen only once. The sample consisted of naive CD8+ T cells from blood. The receptor was isolated from a human donor in good health.

The chain's CDR3 is CASSQDPVFGSGANVLTF. The CDR3 DNA follows: TGCGCCAGCAGCCAAGATCCGGTTTTTGGCTCTGGGGCCAACGTCCTGACTTTC. V is TRBV4-1 and J is TRBJ2-6; no reliable D call. Germline-derived CDR1 and CDR2 are MGHRA and YSYEKL. V was cut by 0 bases and J by 0 bases, with 12 bases left in between. The CDR3 has 18 residues.